The rows below give T cell receptor beta chains drawn from one sample of a study of CD8 T cells in ankylosing spondylitis. TCRdb reprocessed the 5' RACE reads via MiXCR and lists one record per CDR3 protein. Of 200,000 to 250,000 distinct CDR3 sequences listed, about 10% were seen once; the top ten hold over 20%. Sequenced material: blood, either unsorted or a sorted T cell fraction (not recorded which). These receptors all come from a male donor with ankylosing spondylitis or in good health (not recorded which). The CDR3 runs from the conserved cysteine through the conserved F or W. The D gene is left open where the match is weak. The listing skips clone size in some rows; elsewhere it reads once, few, many or a size class.

TRBJ2-3	many	TRBV3-1	-	TGTGCCAGCAGCCAAGATTACCAGGCGAACACAGATACGCAGTATTTT	CASSQDYQANTDTQYF
TRBJ1-1	few	TRBV6-6	-	TGTGCCAGCAGCTCGAGGCCAACTGAAGCTTTCTTT	CASSSRPTEAFF
TRBJ1-2	-	TRBV25-1	TRBD1	TGTGCCAGCAGTGACCTGACAGGGATGAGAGGATCGGGAGGCTACACCTTC	CASSDLTGMRGSGGYTF
TRBJ2-5	many	TRBV12-3/TRBV12-4	-	TGTGCCAGCAGTTTATTTGCGGGGCAGCCCCAAGAGACCCAGTACTTC	CASSLFAGQPQETQYF
TRBJ2-1	-	TRBV11-2	TRBD2	TGTGCCAGCAGCCGTCTAGCGGGGGGCTCCGGGCTCTTC	CASSRLAGGSGLF
TRBJ1-5	many	TRBV12-3/TRBV12-4	-	TGTGCCAGCAGTTTTGGTAGCAATCAGCCCCAGCATTTT	CASSFGSNQPQHF
TRBJ1-5	-	TRBV2	-	TGTGCCAGCAGTGATCGAGGGGTTGGTCAGCCCCAGCATTTT	CASSDRGVGQPQHF
TRBJ1-2	many	TRBV29-1	-	TGCAGCGTTGAAGATCAACAGGGAATGCCTAACTATGGCTACACCTTC	CSVEDQQGMPNYGYTF
TRBJ2-1	many	TRBV10-3	-	TGTGCCACCGCCCAGGCAGGGGTCAATGAGCAGTTCTTC	CATAQAGVNEQFF
TRBJ2-3	many	TRBV5-1	-	TGCGCCAGCAGCCCGGCTAGGGTTTCCACAGATACGCAGTATTTT	CASSPARVSTDTQYF
TRBJ2-7	many	TRBV28	TRBD2	TGTGCCAGCAGTGACGGGACTACATACTCCTACGAGCAGTACTTC	CASSDGTTYSYEQYF
TRBJ2-5	many	TRBV7-9	-	TGTGCCAGCAGCTACGCGGCGGATGGGGAGACCCAGTACTTC	CASSYAADGETQYF
TRBJ2-7	-	TRBV3-1	TRBD2	TGTGCCAGCAGCCCCAGGACACTAGCGGGGGGGTTGCAGCAGTACTTC	CASSPRTLAGGLQQYF
TRBJ1-1	few	TRBV7-9	-	TGTGCCAGCAGCTCCCCCTTGGGACGGAGGGAACCTGAAGCTTTCTTT	CASSSPLGRREPEAFF
TRBJ1-4	many	TRBV4-2	-	TGTGCCAGCAGCCCCGGTTTAGGACAACAGGAAAAACTGTTTTTT	CASSPGLGQQEKLFF
TRBJ1-3	many	TRBV29-1	-	TGCAGCGTTGAAGATGTGAGGCCAGGGCGAAGTGCGAGAAACACCATATATTTT	CSVEDVRPGRSARNTIYF
TRBJ2-3	many	TRBV28	TRBD1	TGTGCCAGCAGTTTATTTCAGGGGGCGGTCACAGATACGCAGTATTTT	CASSLFQGAVTDTQYF
TRBJ2-2	few	TRBV25-1	TRBD1	TGTGCCAGCAGCACGAAGGGGGCAGAGACCACCGGGGAGCTGTTTTTT	CASSTKGAETTGELFF
TRBJ1-1	many	TRBV5-6	TRBD1	TGTGCCAGCAGCTGGGTTCCGGGCAGGGGGGAAACTGAAGCTTTCTTT	CASSWVPGRGETEAFF
TRBJ1-2	many	TRBV3-1	-	TGTGCCAGCAGCCAATCTGACGGACTGCCCTTCAGGCGCACCTTC	CASSQSDGLPFRRTF
TRBJ1-2	many	TRBV5-6	TRBD1	TGTGCCAGCAGCTTTTCGGGACAGGGTCATCTTGGCTACACCTTC	CASSFSGQGHLGYTF
TRBJ2-7	many	TRBV7-2	-	TGTGCCAGCACGATAGGCGGAGGCTACGAGCAGTACTTC	CASTIGGGYEQYF
TRBJ1-5	many	TRBV7-9	-	TGTGCCAGCAGCCCCGGAGGCAGGGGCGATAATCAGCCCCAGCATTTT	CASSPGGRGDNQPQHF
TRBJ1-5	many	TRBV14	-	TGTGCCAGCAGCCAAGTTGCGGGCGTTGGGCCCCAGCATTTT	CASSQVAGVGPQHF
TRBJ2-3	-	TRBV5-1	-	TGCGCCAGCATGGAGGGGTACACAGATACGCAGTATTTT	CASMEGYTDTQYF
TRBJ1-1	many	TRBV6-1	-	TGTGCCAGCAGGCCACCCCACCTGAACACTGAAGCTTTCTTT	CASRPPHLNTEAFF
TRBJ1-3	many	TRBV20-1	-	TGCAGTGCTTTACAGGGAGCTGGAAACACCATATATTTT	CSALQGAGNTIYF
TRBJ2-1	-	TRBV5-8	-	TGTGCCAGCAGCTTGGAGGGACTCGGCAATGAGCAGTTCTTC	CASSLEGLGNEQFF
TRBJ1-1	many	TRBV29-1	-	TGCAGCGTTGAAGATATTGGCACTGAAGCTTTCTTT	CSVEDIGTEAFF
TRBJ1-2	-	TRBV5-6	-	TGTGCCAGCAGCACCGACGGACGCTATGGCTACACCTTC	CASSTDGRYGYTF
TRBJ2-7	many	TRBV24-1	-	TGTGCCACCAGTCCCCGGGACGTCAGCCAACAGTACTTC	CATSPRDVSQQYF
TRBJ2-7	many	TRBV7-2	-	TGTGCCAGCAGCTTATTAATATCGGCCTACGAGCAGTACTTC	CASSLLISAYEQYF
TRBJ2-5	many	TRBV20-1	TRBD2	TGCAGTGCTAGACTAGCGGGGCCCCTAGTCCAAGAGACCCAGTACTTC	CSARLAGPLVQETQYF
TRBJ2-3	few	TRBV3-1	-	TGTGCCAGCAGCCAACCCAGCCTGAGCACAGATACGCAGTATTTT	CASSQPSLSTDTQYF
TRBJ1-4	many	TRBV28	TRBD1	TGTGCCAGCAGTATTAGGCCAGGGGGATCTTATTATGAAAAACTGTTTTTT	CASSIRPGGSYYEKLFF
TRBJ2-7	many	TRBV6-2/TRBV6-3	TRBD1	TGTGCCAGCATCCAAGTGGGACAGGGTTCCTACGAGCAGTACTTC	CASIQVGQGSYEQYF
TRBJ2-5	many	TRBV6-1	-	TGTGCCAGCAGCCGGGGGCGCGCGGAGACCCAGTACTTC	CASSRGRAETQYF
TRBJ1-2	many	TRBV12-3/TRBV12-4	-	TGTGCCAGCATCCCTGGAACGAGCCCAAGCGGGTATTATGGCTACACCTTC	CASIPGTSPSGYYGYTF
TRBJ2-1	many	TRBV7-7	TRBD2	TGTGCTAGCAGCTTAGGTCGGGGGGGACACAATGAGCAGTTCTTC	CASSLGRGGHNEQFF
TRBJ2-5	many	TRBV20-1	-	TGCAGTGCTAGAAGTCGGAAGACCCAGTACTTC	CSARSRKTQYF
TRBJ1-3	-	TRBV9	TRBD1	TGTGCCAGCAGCCCCCACGTAAGGGACAGGGCTACTGGAAACACCATATATTTT	CASSPHVRDRATGNTIYF
TRBJ2-2	-	TRBV15	-	TGTGCCACCAGCAGCGAAGATGCGCCGGCCACCGGGGAGCTGTTTTTT	CATSSEDAPATGELFF
TRBJ2-1	many	TRBV5-1	-	TGCGCCAGCAGCTTGCTGGCAGACTCCTACAATGAGCAGTTCTTC	CASSLLADSYNEQFF
TRBJ2-7	few	TRBV7-8	-	TGTGCCAGCAGCCTGTACCTCTACGAGCAGTACTTC	CASSLYLYEQYF
TRBJ1-6	few	TRBV5-1	-	TGCGCCAGCAGCTTACCGACAAGCAATTCACCCCTCCACTTT	CASSLPTSNSPLHF
TRBJ2-3	many	TRBV3-1	TRBD2	TGTGCCAGCAGCCGCCCCCTTACGGGGGGAAGAAACACAGATACGCAGTATTTT	CASSRPLTGGRNTDTQYF
TRBJ2-7	many	TRBV12-3/TRBV12-4	TRBD2	TGTGCCAGCAGGCTAGCGGGTGCTTCCTACGAGCAGTACTTC	CASRLAGASYEQYF
TRBJ2-7	few	TRBV2	TRBD1	TGTGCCAGCATCGGACAGGAGAGCTCCTACGAGCAGTACTTC	CASIGQESSYEQYF
TRBJ2-7	many	TRBV14	TRBD2	TGTGCCAGCAGACGGGGGGGCGCGGAAAACGAGCAGTACTTC	CASRRGGAENEQYF
TRBJ1-3	many	TRBV20-1	-	TGCAGTGCTAGAGGAAAGGACCCTTCCCCAGGAAACACCATATATTTT	CSARGKDPSPGNTIYF
TRBJ1-5	-	TRBV12-3/TRBV12-4	TRBD1	TGTGCCAGCAGTCTGATTCAGGGGGAAGGCAATCAGCCCCAGCATTTT	CASSLIQGEGNQPQHF
TRBJ1-5	many	TRBV5-5	TRBD1	TGTGCCAGCAGCCCAGAGATGAGGACAGGGTTATTCGGTCAGCCCCAGCATTTT	CASSPEMRTGLFGQPQHF
TRBJ2-1	many	TRBV12-3/TRBV12-4	TRBD2	TGTGCCAGCAGTTTTTCGACTAGCGGGGGCAATGAGCAGTTCTTC	CASSFSTSGGNEQFF
TRBJ2-2	many	TRBV7-8	-	TGTGCCAGCAGCTTAGTTTGGTCAGGACAGATGAACACCGGGGAGCTGTTTTTT	CASSLVWSGQMNTGELFF
TRBJ2-7	-	TRBV11-2	-	TGTGCCAGCAGCTTAGGATCAGGGACCTTATCGGTCTACGAGCAGTACTTC	CASSLGSGTLSVYEQYF
TRBJ2-7	many	TRBV6-1	-	TGTGCCAGCACCCCAGGGCAGGTCGCCTACGAGCAGTACTTC	CASTPGQVAYEQYF